One sample yielded the 20 T cell receptor beta chains listed below, sequenced in a study of glioma-infiltrating T cells after dendritic cell vaccination. The method was immunoSEQ multiplex PCR; TCRdb's version includes in-frame clones alone and lacks a portion of them. The sample consists of roughly 38,000 clones, roughly four fifths of them appearing once. The sample here was blood, taken before dendritic cell vaccination. The receptors come from a human donor with glioblastoma.

The chain employs TRBV27 and TRBJ1-1; a weak D match, TRBD1 (6 bases). Germline V CDR1 and CDR2: MNHEY, SMNVEV (reference sequence). Trimming shortened V by 9 bases and J by 4 bases, and 15 bases separated the two germline ends. This CDR3 comprises 13 residues. The CDR3 region is CASRPQGITEAFF. CDR3 DNA: TGTGCCAGTCGACCACAGGGTATCACTGAAGCTTTCTTT.

Remarks on this clone: This specimen includes other DNA sequences encoding the same CDR3. The V gene is TRBV19, the J gene TRBJ1-6; no firm D call. Per the germline V gene, CDR1 is LNHDA and CDR2 is SQIVND (reference sequence). Trimming shortened V by 6 bases and J by 0 bases, and 15 bases separated the two germline ends. The CDR3 runs to 17 residues. The DNA of the CDR3 is TGTGCCAGTAGAGACTCGACGGTGAGCTCCTATAATTCACCCCTCCACTTT. It yields the protein CASRDSTVSSYNSPLHF.

The chain links TRBV6-5 to TRBJ2-7; possibly TRBD2 for D (7 bases). The CDR3 covers 14 residues. The germline gives CDR1 MNHEY, CDR2 SVGAGI. Trimming pared 6 bases from V and 5 bases from J, leaving 17 bases between. The CDR3 DNA follows: TGTGCCAGCAGCTGGATAGGAGGGGGGGACGAGCAGTACTTC. Encoded protein: CASSWIGGGDEQYF.

V is TRBV25-1 and J is TRBJ1-1, with D possibly TRBD1 on 5 matching bases. This CDR3 is 15 amino acids long. Per the germline V gene, CDR1 is MGHDK and CDR2 is SYGVNS. The V gene lost 3 bases and the J gene lost 1 base, with 12 bases spanning the gap. CDR3 loop: CASSEFMTENTEAFF. CDR3 DNA sequence: TGTGCCAGCAGTGAGTTCATGACAGAGAACACTGAAGCTTTCTTT.

The gene calls are TRBV9 and TRBJ2-2; 12 bases match TRBD2. The germline CDR1 and CDR2 sequences are SGDLS and YYNGEE. There are 17 residues in the CDR3. Losses at the gene ends were 4 bases for V and 2 bases for J; bases not matched to a gene: 6. CDR3 amino acids: CASSLATSGGNTGELFF. CDR3 nucleotides: TGTGCCAGCAGCTTGGCGACTAGCGGGGGAAACACCGGGGAGCTGTTTTTT.

About this clone: Additional DNA sequences in this sample encode the identical CDR3. The genes are TRBV7-6 and TRBJ2-7; TRBD1 agrees at 10 bases. The CDR3 has 14 residues. J gave up 4 bases and V 1 base, and 1 base lay outside the gene matches. In germline, CDR1 is SGHVS, CDR2 FNYEAQ. CDR3 region: CASSLGDRGYEQYF. Written as DNA, the CDR3 is TGTGCCAGCAGCTTAGGGGACAGGGGATACGAGCAGTACTTC.

J is TRBJ1-4 and V is TRBV7-8; a possible D gene is TRBD1 (5 bases). Trimming pared 1 base from V and 7 bases from J, leaving 10 bases between. The CDR3 length is 14 residues. Germline CDR1 SGHVS, CDR2 FQNEAQ. CDR3 sequence: CASSLEQGGEKLFF. The CDR3 coding sequence is TGTGCCAGCAGCTTAGAGCAGGGCGGTGAAAAACTGTTTTTT.

Only one count was recorded for this clone. In DNA, the CDR3 is TGTGCCAGCTTGCGTTGGCGGGGGGCTAACGGGGAGCTGTTTTTT. Translating gives CASLRWRGANGELFF. The genes are TRBV7-2 and TRBJ2-2; 8 bases match TRBD2. The germline CDR1 and CDR2 sequences are SGHTA and FQGNSA. V shed 8 bases and J 7 bases; nucleotides not matched to a gene: 12. The CDR3 has 15 residues.

The sample holds one count of this clone. V is TRBV18 and J is TRBJ1-1, with 9 bases matching TRBD1. The trim removed 3 bases at V and 5 bases at J, leaving 10 bases unmatched. Per germline, CDR1 KGHSH and CDR2 LQKENI. The CDR3 has 16 residues. The CDR3 is CASSPGTGKLVTEAFF. CDR3 in DNA: TGTGCCAGCTCACCGGGGACAGGGAAATTAGTAACTGAAGCTTTCTTT.

This clone was observed once. This rearrangement joins TRBV11-2 to TRBJ2-7; D possibly corresponds to TRBD2 (6 bases). Between the trimmed V and J ends, which lost 6 bases and 2 bases, there was a span of 11 bases. This CDR3 contains 13 residues. CDR1 and CDR2 from the germline V gene are SGHAT and FQNNGV. CDR3 sequence reads: CASRIGEAYEQYF. Here the CDR3 DNA reads TGTGCCAGCAGGATAGGGGAGGCCTACGAGCAGTACTTC.

The chain joins TRBV28 to TRBJ1-5; 7 nucleotides align to TRBD1. Germline V gene lookup returns CDR1 MDHEN and CDR2 SYDVKM. The CDR3 is 17 residues long. The J segment lost 4 bases and the V segment lost 4 bases, leaving 13 bases of the junction unmatched. For the CDR3, the DNA is TGTGCCAGCAGTTCCCCCCGGAGGACAGGTACAAATCAGCCCCAGCATTTT. It yields the protein CASSSPRRTGTNQPQHF.

The chain recombines TRBV7-2 with TRBJ1-2; D may be TRBD1 (5 bases). V was clipped by 7 bases and J by 0 bases, with 15 bases between them. The germline V gene encodes CDR1 SGHTA and CDR2 FQGNSA. This CDR3 has 15 amino acids. CDR3 region: CASTLGQAANYGYTF. The DNA of the CDR3 is TGTGCCAGCACCTTGGGGCAGGCAGCTAACTATGGCTACACCTTC.

V is TRBV10-3 and J is TRBJ2-2; 12 nucleotides line up with TRBD2. This CDR3 has 16 amino acids. The trim removed 9 bases at V and 3 bases at J, leaving 8 bases unmatched. CDR1 ENHRY and CDR2 SYGVKD come from the germline V gene. CDR3 coding DNA: TGTGCCATTACTTCGGGGACTAGCGGGCACACCGGGGAGCTGTTTTTT. It codes for CAITSGTSGHTGELFF.

V gene TRBV6-5 combines with J gene TRBJ1-2, with TRBD1 matching over 7 bases. CDR1 MNHEY and CDR2 SVGAGI come from the germline V gene. CDR3 length equals 14 residues. V lost 7 bases to trimming and J lost 4 bases; unmatched junction nucleotides: 9. CDR3: CASTPRQGSYGYTF. The CDR3, as DNA: TGTGCCAGCACCCCCCGACAGGGAAGCTATGGCTACACCTTC.

In regard to this clone: Other DNA sequences in the sample encode the same CDR3. This chain joins TRBV7-2 and TRBJ2-7, with 10 bases matching TRBD1. The V segment lost 2 bases and the J segment 5 bases; nucleotides outside the gene matches: 9. Germline V gene lookup returns CDR1 SGHTA and CDR2 FQGNSA. The CDR3 sequence is 16 residues long. The CDR3 protein is CASSLQGQGPGDEQYF. The CDR3 bases are TGTGCCAGCAGCTTACAGGGACAGGGGCCGGGGGACGAGCAGTACTTC.

This sequence joins TRBV19 and TRBJ1-3, with 7 bases that match TRBD1. After removal of 6 bases from V and 7 bases from J, the junction contained 9 bases not matched to a gene. The CDR3 has 14 residues. CDR1 and CDR2 (germline): LNHDA, SQIVND (reference sequence). Here the CDR3 DNA reads TGTGCCAGTAGATACATCGACAGGGCGAACACCATATATTTT. The encoded protein is CASRYIDRANTIYF. Full variable domain (missing parts from reference TRBV19 and TRBJ1-3): DGGITQSPKYLFRKEGQNVTLSCEQNLNHDAMYWYRQDPGQGLRLIYYSQIVNDFQKGDIAEGYSVSREKKESFPLTVTSAQKNPTAFYLCASRYIDRANTIYFGEGSWLTVV.

This clone has only one observation. The chain joins TRBV9 to TRBJ1-1; D is unresolved. The CDR3 consists of 14 residues. In germline, CDR1 is SGDLS, CDR2 YYNGEE. Between the trimmed V and J ends, which lost 0 bases and 0 bases, there was a span of 6 bases. The CDR3 DNA reads TGTGCCAGCAGCGTAGGAGGAGTGAACACTGAAGCTTTCTTT. Encoded protein: CASSVGGVNTEAFF.

This clone has a single count. The DNA of the CDR3 is TGTGCCAGCAGCTTAAACAGGGGCGGCTATGGCTACACCTTC. It encodes CASSLNRGGYGYTF. This chain links TRBV7-9 with TRBJ1-2; 7 nucleotides align to TRBD1. The CDR3 spans 14 residues. V shed 2 bases, J shed 4 bases, and the junction held 4 bases outside the gene matches. Germline CDR1 and CDR2: SEHNR and FQNEAQ (reference sequence).

This clone came up a few times. This chain connects TRBV7-2 to TRBJ2-7, with 7 bases that match TRBD2. Germline V CDR1 and CDR2: SGHTA, FQGNSA. The junction had 14 bases not matched to a gene; V was cut back by 5 bases and J by 7 bases. This CDR3 region has 15 residues. CDR3 coding DNA: TGTGCCAGCAGCCCGACTATAGCGGGTTGGCAAGAGCAGTACTTC. Encoded protein: CASSPTIAGWQEQYF.

The chain recombines TRBV28 with TRBJ2-1; 14 bases are shared with TRBD2. Unmatched junction bases numbered 14, after V lost 6 bases and J lost 7 bases. The CDR3 spans 18 residues. Germline V lookup: CDR1 MDHEN, CDR2 SYDVKM. CDR3 DNA: TGTGCCAGCAGCCTAGGCCCGACTAGCGGGGGGGTTGAGAATGAGCAGTTCTTC. Translation gives CASSLGPTSGGVENEQFF.